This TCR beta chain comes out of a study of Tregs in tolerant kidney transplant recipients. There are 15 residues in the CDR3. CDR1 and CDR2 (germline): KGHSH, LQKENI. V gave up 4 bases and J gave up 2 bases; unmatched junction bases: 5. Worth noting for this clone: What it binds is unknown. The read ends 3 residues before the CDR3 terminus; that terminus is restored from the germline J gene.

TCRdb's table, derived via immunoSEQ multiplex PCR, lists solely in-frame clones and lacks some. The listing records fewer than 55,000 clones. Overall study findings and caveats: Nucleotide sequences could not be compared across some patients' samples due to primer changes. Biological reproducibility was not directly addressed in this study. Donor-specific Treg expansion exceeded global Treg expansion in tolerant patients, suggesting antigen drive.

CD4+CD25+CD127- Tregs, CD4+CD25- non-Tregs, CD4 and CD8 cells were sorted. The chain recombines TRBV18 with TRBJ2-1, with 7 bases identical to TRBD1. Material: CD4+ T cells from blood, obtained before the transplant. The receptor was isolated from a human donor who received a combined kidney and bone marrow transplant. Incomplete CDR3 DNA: TGTGCCAGCTCACGGCTCCAGGGGGCCTACAATGAG. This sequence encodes CASSRLQGAYNE. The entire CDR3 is CASSRLQGAYNEQFF. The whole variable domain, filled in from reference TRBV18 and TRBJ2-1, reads NAGVMQNPRHLVRRRGQEARLRCSPMKGHSHVYWYRQLPEEGLKFMVYLQKENIIDESGMPKERFSAEFPKEGPSILRIQQVVRGDSAAYFCASSRLQGAYNEQFFGPGTRLTVL.